The entry below gives a single TCR beta chain sequence along with its context. Its target is not known. CD45RO-negative cells were positively selected for CCR7, leaving out terminally differentiated effector memory CD45RA+ cells. These data are taken from a study of shared clonotypes between healthy human individuals. Overall study results and limits: With a handful of donors compared, about 5.2% of naive CD4 clonotypes were shared.

Using immunoSEQ multiplex PCR, the repertoire was profiled, and TCRdb retains in-frame clones only, with some absent. This table has about 680,000 clones, about 91% appearing once. There are 14 residues in the CDR3. Germline V lookup: CDR1 MDHEN, CDR2 SYDVKM. V was shortened by 6 bases and J by 5 bases, with 16 bases between the two germline ends. The TCR sequence derives from a man aged 30 to 39 in good health. The gene calls are TRBV28 and TRBJ1-1, with D possibly matching TRBD1 (6 bases). The sample taken for sequencing was naive CD8+ T cells sorted from blood. The CDR3 here is CASRHRVGRTEAFF. DNA for the CDR3: TGTGCCAGCAGACACAGGGTTGGTCGGACTGAAGCTTTCTTT.